This T cell receptor beta chain originates from a study of tumor-infiltrating lymphocytes in primary liver carcinoma. Study-level background: Each sample had roughly 3.65 to 8 million productive TCRbeta reads regardless of tissue type.

Germline V gene data show CDR1 as LGHNA and CDR2 as YNFKEQ. This CDR3 region has 14 residues. Unmatched junction bases numbered 4, after V lost 2 bases and J lost 6 bases. This clonotype came up many times. Its antigen is not identified. Unsorted whole blood yielded blood RNA, and germline DNA was extracted as well. TCR beta cDNA came from roughly 550 ng total RNA, primed with a constant-region primer. Modified slightly, ARM-PCR produced TCR beta libraries over three nested multiplex PCR rounds. The first two PCR rounds, around 11 cycles each, used TRBV1-TRBV30 forward primers and a C-beta reverse primer. TCRdb re-called the multiplex PCR reads with MiXCR, one entry per CDR3 protein. The table includes fewer than 350,000 distinct CDR3 sequences, around three fifths detected once. Study findings and constraints: Overlap in tumor-adjacent and tumor-blood pairs fell below that of tumor region pairs.

The chain employs TRBV4-2 and TRBJ2-3, with 8 bases matching TRBD2. The sequence derives from a middle-aged man with primary liver carcinoma and hepatitis B virus infection. Sequenced sample: peripheral blood. The CDR3 spells CASSQQRESDTQYF. The CDR3 DNA sequence: TGTGCCAGCAGCCAACAGCGGGAGAGTGATACGCAGTATTTT.